This TCR beta chain stems from a study of blood T cell repertoires in COVID-19. Turning to the study itself: From the United States, Italy and Spain came samples of acute and convalescent COVID-19. From T cells, B-cell-depleted T cells, or PBMCs came the material, which was cDNA or gDNA.

Original data processing: Nucleated cell counts were estimated from reference gene primer amplification. The protocol was immunoSEQ multiplex PCR, while the TCRdb copy is restricted to in-frame clones and leaves out a portion. V and J calls and clone size follow that table, whereas D and trimming were derived from the DNA. The sample holds approximately 100,000 clones, 84% seen once. Germline CDR1 SGHTA, CDR2 FQGTGA. CDR3 length: 13 residues. Trimming took 6 bases from V and 7 from J; bases not matched to a gene: 3. The chain carries TRBV7-3 and TRBJ2-1, with 10 nucleotides matching TRBD1. Sequences were obtained from peripheral blood. The receptor comes from an elderly woman with active or convalescent COVID-19. The DNA for the CDR3 is TGTGCCAGCAGTCCGGGACAGGGGAATGAGCAGTTCTTC. This translates into CASSPGQGNEQFF.